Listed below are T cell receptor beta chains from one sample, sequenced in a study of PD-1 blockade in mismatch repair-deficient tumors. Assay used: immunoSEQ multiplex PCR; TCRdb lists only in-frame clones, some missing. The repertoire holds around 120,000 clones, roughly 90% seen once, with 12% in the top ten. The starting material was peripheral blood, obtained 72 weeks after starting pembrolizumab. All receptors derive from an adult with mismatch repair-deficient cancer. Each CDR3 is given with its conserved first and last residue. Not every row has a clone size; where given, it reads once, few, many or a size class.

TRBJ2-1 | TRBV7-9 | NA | CASSLVVFEQFF
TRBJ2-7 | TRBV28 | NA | CASSLWGLVGNEQYF
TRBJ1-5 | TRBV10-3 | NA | CAISNRSRNQPQHF
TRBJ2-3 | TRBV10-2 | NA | CASSDHIRGHLDTQYF
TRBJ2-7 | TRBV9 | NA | CASSTGGSTGYYEQYF
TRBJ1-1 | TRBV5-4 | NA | CASSLGLNTEAFF
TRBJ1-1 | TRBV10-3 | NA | CAISQNTEAFF
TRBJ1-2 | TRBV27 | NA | CASSSAGIPNYGYTF
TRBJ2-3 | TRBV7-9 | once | CASSSPGQNTDTQYF
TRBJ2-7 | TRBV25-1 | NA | CASSVQGAYEQYF
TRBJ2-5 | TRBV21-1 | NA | CASSVRGRLAGHQETQYF
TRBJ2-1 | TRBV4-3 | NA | CASSQGPDSLYNEQFF
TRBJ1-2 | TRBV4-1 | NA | CASSTRALTVTNYGYTF
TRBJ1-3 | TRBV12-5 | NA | CASGLGVSGNTIYF
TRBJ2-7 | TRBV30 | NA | CAWSVQGGEQYF
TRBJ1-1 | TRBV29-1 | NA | CSVEEGRWGGEAFF
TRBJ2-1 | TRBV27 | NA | CASSITSSGSFYNEQFF
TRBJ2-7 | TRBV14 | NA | CASSASTSGTSYEQYF
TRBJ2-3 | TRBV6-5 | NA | CASSISGRVGDTQYF